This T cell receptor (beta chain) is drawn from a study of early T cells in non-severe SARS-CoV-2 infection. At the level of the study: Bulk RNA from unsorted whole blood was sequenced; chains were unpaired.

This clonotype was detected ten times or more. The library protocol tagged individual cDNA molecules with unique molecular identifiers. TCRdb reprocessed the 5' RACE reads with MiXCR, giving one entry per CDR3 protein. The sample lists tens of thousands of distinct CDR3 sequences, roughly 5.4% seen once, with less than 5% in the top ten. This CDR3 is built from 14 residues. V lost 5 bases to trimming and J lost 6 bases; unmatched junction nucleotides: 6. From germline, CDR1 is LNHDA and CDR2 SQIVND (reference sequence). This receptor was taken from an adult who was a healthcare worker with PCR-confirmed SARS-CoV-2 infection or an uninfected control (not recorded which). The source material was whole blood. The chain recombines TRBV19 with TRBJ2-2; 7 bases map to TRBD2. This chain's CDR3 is CASSQAGTAGELFF. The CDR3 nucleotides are TGTGCCAGTAGTCAAGCGGGAACAGCCGGGGAGCTGTTTTTT.